Listed below are T cell receptor beta chains from one sample, sequenced in a study of identical twins. TCRdb used MiXCR to reprocess the 5' RACE reads, holding one entry per CDR3 protein. The data hold under 400,000 distinct CDR3 sequences, with about 9% observed a single time. The sample taken for sequencing was naive T cells sorted from blood. The receptor set was obtained from a woman between 50 and 59 years old in good health. CDR3s include the opening cysteine and the closing phenylalanine or tryptophan. A clone size is listed for some rows: how often the clone was seen (once, few, many), or a class if it is expanded.

v_call	cdr3_length	j_call	clone_size	cdr3_aa
TRBV20-1	15	TRBJ2-3	many	CSTAEGARSTDTQYF
TRBV20-1	14	TRBJ1-1	-	CSASRDSLGTEAFF
TRBV5-1	15	TRBJ2-4	many	CASSSLGEPKNIQYF
TRBV3-1	16	TRBJ2-3	-	CASSPGQSTSTDTQYF
TRBV12-3/TRBV12-4	13	TRBJ2-1	many	CASTHPGRGEQFF
TRBV7-6	14	TRBJ1-1	-	CASSPRGTSTEAFF
TRBV27	14	TRBJ1-2	few	CASSLGGGSYGYTF
TRBV5-1	15	TRBJ2-5	many	CASHTAGVGQETQYF
TRBV19	13	TRBJ1-2	few	CASSASERPGYTF
TRBV12-3/TRBV12-4	14	TRBJ2-1	many	CASSLLDLYNEQFF
TRBV6-6	14	TRBJ2-1	many	CATLGRSSYNEQFF
TRBV20-1	15	TRBJ2-5	few	CSASPAGGGEETQYF
TRBV7-9	11	TRBJ2-1	many	CASSPEGGQFF
TRBV14	14	TRBJ2-3	few	CASSPRLITDTQYF
TRBV20-1	16	TRBJ2-5	-	CSASSVNRGIQETQYF
TRBV27	13	TRBJ2-1	few	CASSFWGGNEQFF
TRBV20-1	15	TRBJ1-5	many	CSAILTGDGNQPQHF
TRBV5-1	12	TRBJ2-3	many	CASSLQPDTQYF
TRBV29-1	13	TRBJ1-1	-	CSADRVLRPEAFF
TRBV29-1	13	TRBJ2-1	-	CSVDGDSYNEQFF
TRBV20-1	17	TRBJ2-5	few	CSAKLLPGPGIQETQYF
TRBV5-5	14	TRBJ2-2	many	CASSLATNTGELFF